These 30 T cell receptor beta chains were sequenced from one sample in a study of T cells in Graves' hyperthyroidism and ophthalmopathy. Template material for amplifying TCR beta CDR3 regions consisted of RNA transcripts. The primer set for the first-round RT-PCR of the TCR CDR3 was HTBI. TCRdb reprocessed the multiplex PCR reads with MiXCR, giving one entry per CDR3 protein. The sample contains around 600,000 distinct CDR3 sequences, around 14% of which appear only once. Specimen: blood. Receptor source: a woman under 30 with Graves' ophthalmopathy.

The sample holds a few counts of this clonotype. The chain's CDR3 is CASGLVLRNTGNTIYF. DNA of the CDR3: TGTGCTAGTGGTTTGGTACTAAGGAACACTGGAAACACCATATATTTT. The chain joins TRBV12-5 to TRBJ1-3; the D is unclear. CDR3 length equals 16 residues. The germline V and J ends were trimmed by 0 bases and 2 bases, with 11 bases remaining between them. Germline V gene data show CDR1 as LGHNT and CDR2 as FRNRAP.

This clonotype was seen many times. The chain has TRBV6-1 and TRBJ1-5; 8 bases align to TRBD1. The CDR3 consists of 15 residues. CDR1 and CDR2 from the germline V gene are MNHNS and SASEGT. V gave up 5 bases and J gave up 5 bases; unmatched junction bases: 8. In DNA, the CDR3 is TGTGCCAGCAGTTTAGTCAGGGGGCAGGATCAGCCCCAGCATTTT. Protein sequence: CASSLVRGQDQPQHF.

This clonotype was observed at least ten times. The genes are TRBV30 and TRBJ1-5; tentative D call: TRBD1 (6 bases). The CDR3 totals 16 residues. Germline CDR1 GTSNPN, CDR2 SVGIG (reference sequence). The ends were cut back, 2 bases at V and 1 base at J, with 15 bases in the middle. The CDR3 coding sequence is TGTGCCTGGAGTCCGCTAGGGGGGCTGAGCAATCAGCCCCAGCATTTT. Residues: CAWSPLGGLSNQPQHF.

This clonotype was observed at least ten times. The V gene is TRBV2, the J gene TRBJ2-2; D possibly corresponds to TRBD1 (6 bases). CDR3 length: 14 amino acids. Per the germline V gene, CDR1 is SNHLY and CDR2 is FYNNEI. V lost 8 bases to trimming and J lost 6 bases, with 16 bases between them. The CDR3 loop reads CASSNLQGSGELFF. DNA for the CDR3: TGTGCCAGCTCGAATCTACAGGGCTCCGGGGAGCTGTTTTTT.

The chain combines TRBV7-9 with TRBJ1-5; possible D gene TRBD1, 5 bases. The CDR3 covers 13 residues. Between the trimmed V and J ends, which lost 5 bases and 4 bases, there was a span of 9 bases. Germline CDR1 is SEHNR and CDR2 is FQNEAQ (reference sequence). CDR3 region: CASSRQFNQPQHF. CDR3 sequence (DNA): TGTGCCAGCAGCCGACAGTTTAATCAGCCCCAGCATTTT.

This clonotype was found many times. This sequence joins TRBV6-1 and TRBJ1-2; 8 positions match TRBD1. Germline values: CDR1 MNHNS, CDR2 SASEGT. This CDR3 is 16 amino acids long. V lost 3 bases, J lost 4 bases, and 10 bases stayed unmatched. CDR3 protein: CASSDSHRGISYGYTF. The CDR3 DNA reads TGTGCCAGCAGTGACTCCCACAGGGGGATCTCCTATGGCTACACCTTC.

The chain has TRBV6-1 and TRBJ2-3; D uncertain. The CDR3 is 11 amino acids. Germline V gene data show CDR1 as MNHNS and CDR2 as SASEGT. The V gene lost 7 bases and the J gene lost 8 bases, with 10 bases spanning the gap. CDR3 in DNA: TGTGCCAGCACGATTTTTGTTACGCAGTATTTT. It yields the protein CASTIFVTQYF.

This clonotype was observed many times. V and J are TRBV12-3 or TRBV12-4 and TRBJ1-1, with 7 bases fitting TRBD1. J was trimmed by 2 bases and V by 5 bases; bases with no gene match: 8. CDR3 length: 15 amino acids. CDR3 coding DNA: TGTGCCAGCAGTGCCCCCGGGACAGATAACACTGAAGCTTTCTTT. It codes for CASSAPGTDNTEAFF.

The chain combines TRBV6-1 with TRBJ2-3, with unresolved D. The germline gives CDR1 MNHNS, CDR2 SASEGT. V was trimmed by 5 bases and J by 0 bases, leaving 21 bases between them. This CDR3 comprises 18 residues. The CDR3, as DNA: TGTGCCAGCAGTTCCTATCACCTACTCGTCCCTAGCACAGATACGCAGTATTTT. Translated: CASSSYHLLVPSTDTQYF.

There are many counts of this clonotype. V usage is TRBV20-1 and J usage is TRBJ2-2; D may match TRBD1 or TRBD2 (5 bases each). Looked up from germline, CDR1 is DFQATT and CDR2 is SNEGSKA (reference sequence). The CDR3 runs 15 residues. Trimming took 1 base from V and 7 from J, leaving 16 bases between them. The CDR3: CSARGPGPRGGELFF. The CDR3 coding sequence is TGCAGTGCTAGAGGACCGGGGCCGAGGGGCGGGGAGCTGTTTTTT.

This clonotype has only a few counts. This sequence joins TRBV14 and TRBJ2-1; no firm D call. V shed 8 bases and J shed 3 bases, with 11 bases lying between them. Germline V gives CDR1 SGHDN, CDR2 FVKESK. There are 13 residues in the CDR3. CDR3 residues: CASRGSLYNEQFF. In DNA form, the CDR3 reads TGTGCCAGCCGTGGCTCCCTCTACAATGAGCAGTTCTTC.

This clonotype was counted many times. V and J are TRBV3-1 and TRBJ2-5; D might be TRBD1 or TRBD2, each matching 6 bases. Germline-derived CDR1 and CDR2 are LGHDT and YNNKEL (reference sequence). The CDR3 covers 12 residues. With 6 bases removed from V and 5 bases from J, the gap between germline ends came to 10 bases. CDR3 sequence (DNA): TGTGCCAGCAGTCGAGGGGGGGAGACCCAGTACTTC. Amino acid sequence: CASSRGGETQYF.

This clonotype has a count of ten or more. V is TRBV7-9 and J is TRBJ1-1, with TRBD1 matching 7 bases. The junction had 10 bases not matched to a gene; V was cut back by 5 bases and J by 4 bases. Germline CDR1 and CDR2: SEHNR and FQNEAQ (reference sequence). This CDR3 spans 15 amino acids. CDR3 nucleotide sequence: TGTGCCAGCAGCCCACAGGGGCCTCGGACCACTGAAGCTTTCTTT. It yields the protein CASSPQGPRTTEAFF.

This clonotype was recorded a few times. The CDR3 is CASSEAHATVRYEQYF. Here the CDR3 DNA reads TGTGCCAGCAGTGAAGCTCATGCGACAGTGCGCTACGAGCAGTACTTC. The chain uses TRBV6-1 and TRBJ2-7, with a tentative D call TRBD1 (5 bases). This CDR3 comprises 16 residues. From germline, CDR1 is MNHNS and CDR2 SASEGT. V was shortened by 0 bases and J by 3 bases, with 15 bases between the two germline ends.

The chain carries TRBV5-1 and TRBJ2-5, with 12 nucleotides matching TRBD1. V trimming: 3 bases; J trimming: 4 bases; junction bases outside the gene matches: 7. The CDR3 spans 16 residues. CDR1 and CDR2 (germline): SGHRS, YFSETQ. CDR3 loop: CASSYSGTGGRETQYF. DNA for the CDR3: TGCGCCAGCAGCTACTCCGGGACAGGGGGCAGAGAGACCCAGTACTTC.

In this sample, this clonotype turned up many times. The chain carries TRBV12-3 or TRBV12-4 and TRBJ1-1; 9 nucleotides align to TRBD1. The CDR3 sequence is 16 residues long. J gave up 6 bases and V 3 bases, and 11 bases lay outside the gene matches. CDR3 coding DNA: TGTGCCAGCAGTTTCGGAGGACCGGGACAGGGTGCTGAAGCTTTCTTT. It specifies CASSFGGPGQGAEAFF.

The genes are TRBV9 and TRBJ2-5; 7 positions agree with TRBD1. Losses at the gene ends were 4 bases for V and 2 bases for J; bases not matched to a gene: 5. The CDR3 spans 14 residues. CDR1 is SGDLS and CDR2 is YYNGEE in the germline V gene. CDR3 loop: CASSPTTGQETQYF. CDR3 nucleotides: TGTGCCAGCAGCCCGACGACAGGGCAAGAGACCCAGTACTTC.

The gene calls are TRBV12-3 or TRBV12-4 and TRBJ2-1; TRBD2 aligns across 9 bases. Germline trimming cut 2 bases from V and 4 bases from J; bases unmatched to any gene: 9. This CDR3 region has 17 residues. The CDR3 loop reads CASSLLAGNEGYNEQFF. CDR3 coding DNA: TGTGCCAGCAGTTTACTAGCGGGAAATGAAGGGTACAATGAGCAGTTCTTC.

This clonotype was seen ten or more times. The chain has TRBV7-2 and TRBJ2-1; 11 nucleotides match TRBD2. Germline V gene lookup returns CDR1 SGHTA and CDR2 FQGNSA. The CDR3 length is 17 residues. Trimming removed 5 bases from V and 0 bases from J; junction bases left unmatched: 6. For the CDR3, the DNA is TGTGCCAGCAGCGGACTAGCGGGCCGGAGCTCCTACAATGAGCAGTTCTTC. Its protein is CASSGLAGRSSYNEQFF. The complete variable domain, with remaining parts taken from reference TRBV7-2 and TRBJ2-1, reads GAGVSQSPSNKVTEKGKDVELRCDPISGHTALYWYRQSLGQGLEFLIYFQGNSAPDKSGLPSDRFSAERTGGSVSTLTIQRTQQEDSAVYLCASSGLAGRSSYNEQFFGPGTRLTVL.

This clonotype was recorded many times. The chain employs TRBV12-3 or TRBV12-4 and TRBJ1-5; 7 nucleotides align to TRBD1. Trimming took 6 bases from V and 3 from J; bases not matched to a gene: 8. The CDR3 has 15 amino acids. CDR3 protein: CASSSEGTDNQPQHF. In DNA form, the CDR3 reads TGTGCCAGCAGCTCGGAAGGGACAGACAATCAGCCCCAGCATTTT.

This clonotype was seen a handful of times. The chain couples TRBV6-1 to TRBJ1-4; D remains unclear. Trimming stripped 8 bases from V and 0 bases from J, with 10 bases between. This CDR3 is built from 14 residues. The germline V gene encodes CDR1 MNHNS and CDR2 SASEGT. CDR3 nucleotides: TGTGCCAGCCGACCGACTGCAACTAATGAAAAACTGTTTTTT. Its protein is CASRPTATNEKLFF.

This chain links TRBV15 with TRBJ2-2, with 7 bases identical to TRBD1. The CDR3 runs 17 residues. Germline V gives CDR1 LNHNV, CDR2 YYDKDF (reference sequence). V gave up 0 bases and J gave up 7 bases; unmatched junction bases: 11. CDR3 in amino acids: CATSRDPANRGIGELFF. The CDR3 DNA reads as TGTGCCACCAGCAGAGATCCGGCGAACAGGGGAATCGGGGAGCTGTTTTTT. The full variable domain, rest sourced from reference TRBV15 and TRBJ2-2, is DAMVIQNPRYQVTQFGKPVTLSCSQTLNHNVMYWYQQKSSQAPKLLFHYYDKDFNNEADTPDNFQSRRPNTSFCFLDIRSPGLGDTAMYLCATSRDPANRGIGELFFGEGSRLTVL.

This clonotype was counted many times. This rearrangement joins TRBV6-2 or TRBV6-3 to TRBJ2-5, with 7 nucleotides matching TRBD1. Germline trimming cut 6 bases from V and 5 bases from J; bases unmatched to any gene: 9. The CDR3 extends over 14 amino acids. The germline V gene encodes CDR1 MNHEY and CDR2 SVGEGT. The CDR3 DNA follows: TGTGCCAGCAGGCCTAGGGGGCGAGGGGAGACCCAGTACTTC. Translating it yields CASRPRGRGETQYF.

This clonotype was picked up many times. This chain links TRBV20-1 with TRBJ2-1, with 13 nucleotides matching TRBD2. Per germline, CDR1 DFQATT and CDR2 SNEGSKA (reference sequence). The CDR3 is 17 amino acids. V gave up 4 bases and J gave up 5 bases; unmatched junction bases: 11. CDR3 sequence: CSAIGALGLAGNNEQFF. Here the CDR3 DNA reads TGCAGTGCTATAGGGGCCCTGGGACTAGCGGGGAACAATGAGCAGTTCTTC.

This clonotype turned up a few times. The V and J genes are TRBV11-3 and TRBJ1-6; TRBD1 might be the D (5 bases). Germline CDR1 reads SGHNT; CDR2 reads YENEEA. Trimming left V 2 bases short and J 7 bases short, with 9 bases between. The CDR3 loop spans 14 amino acids. The CDR3, as DNA: TGTGCCAGCAGCTTAACCGGGGACAATTCACCCCTCCACTTT. This translates into CASSLTGDNSPLHF.

Points on this clonotype: Being one base from a much bigger clone, this may be a read error. This chain uses TRBV28 with TRBJ1-1; D may be TRBD1 (6 bases). Per germline, CDR1 MDHEN and CDR2 SYDVKM. CDR3 length equals 14 residues. DNA for the CDR3: TGTGTCAGCAGTCGTCGGGACACTCGGCCTGAAGCTTTCTTT. Residues: CVSSRRDTRPEAFF.

This clonotype was recorded many times. The chain links TRBV28 to TRBJ2-3, with D possibly TRBD2 on 6 matching bases. With 5 bases removed from V and 7 bases from J, the gap between germline ends came to 13 bases. The germline CDR1 and CDR2 sequences are MDHEN and SYDVKM. The CDR3 covers 13 residues. The CDR3 loop is CASSPGLDHTQYF. The DNA for the CDR3 is TGTGCCAGCAGTCCGGGACTCGATCATACGCAGTATTTT.

This clonotype showed up many times. The chain is built from TRBV20-1 and TRBJ2-1; 8 bases match TRBD2. The CDR3 contains 18 residues. CDR1 and CDR2 (germline): DFQATT, SNEGSKA (reference sequence). V was pared by 0 bases and J by 0 bases, with 10 bases of the junction left unmatched. CDR3 in amino acids: CSARERLLADHSYNEQFF. The CDR3 DNA is TGCAGTGCTAGAGAGCGTTTACTAGCGGACCACTCCTACAATGAGCAGTTCTTC.

This clonotype was seen repeatedly, ten times or more. The chain recombines TRBV27 with TRBJ1-6, with unresolved D. With 0 bases removed from V and 5 bases from J, the gap between germline ends came to 5 bases. CDR1 is MNHEY, CDR2 SMNVEV, per germline (reference sequence). The CDR3 loop spans 14 amino acids. The DNA for the CDR3 is TGTGCCAGCAGTTTATCGGCAAATAATTCACCCCTCCACTTT. Protein: CASSLSANNSPLHF.

This clonotype was recorded many times. CDR3 bases: TGTGCCACAGACAGACAGGGGGCTGCAGATACGCAGTATTTT. It yields the protein CATDRQGAADTQYF. V gene TRBV30 combines with J gene TRBJ2-3; 10 bases align to TRBD1. V gave up 8 bases and J gave up 4 bases; unmatched junction bases: 9. The CDR3 spans 14 residues. CDR1 and CDR2 (germline): GTSNPN, SVGIG (reference sequence).